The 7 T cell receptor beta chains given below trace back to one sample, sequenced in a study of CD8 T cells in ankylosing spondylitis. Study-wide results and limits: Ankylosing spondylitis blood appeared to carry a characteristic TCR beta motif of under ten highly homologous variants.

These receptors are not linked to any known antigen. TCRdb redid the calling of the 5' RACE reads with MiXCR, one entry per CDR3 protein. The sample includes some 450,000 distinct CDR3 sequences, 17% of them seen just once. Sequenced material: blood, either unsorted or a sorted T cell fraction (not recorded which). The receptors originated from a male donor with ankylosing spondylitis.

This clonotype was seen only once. This CDR3 reads CSAGQMEETQYF. The CDR3 DNA follows: TGCAGTGCAGGCCAGATGGAAGAGACCCAGTACTTC. The V and J genes are TRBV20-1 and TRBJ2-5; D is ambiguous. V shed 6 bases and J shed 3 bases, with 11 bases lying between them. CDR1 is DFQATT and CDR2 is SNEGSKA in the germline V gene (reference sequence). This CDR3 contains 12 residues.

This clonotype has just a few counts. The CDR3 here is CASSLTGSGKLFF. The CDR3 bases are TGTGCCAGCAGCTTAACAGGTTCGGGAAAACTGTTTTTT. The V and J genes are TRBV7-2 and TRBJ1-4; possible D gene TRBD1, 5 bases. Trimming shortened V by 2 bases and J by 10 bases, and 11 bases separated the two germline ends. CDR1 is SGHTA and CDR2 is FQGNSA in the germline V gene. The CDR3 runs to 13 residues.

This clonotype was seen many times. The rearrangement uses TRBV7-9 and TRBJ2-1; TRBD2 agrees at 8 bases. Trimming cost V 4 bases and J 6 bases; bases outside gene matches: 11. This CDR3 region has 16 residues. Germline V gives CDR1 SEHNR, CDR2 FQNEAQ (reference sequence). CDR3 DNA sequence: TGTGCCAGCAGCTGGTTTCCGAGCGGGGGATCCAATGAGCAGTTCTTC. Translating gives CASSWFPSGGSNEQFF. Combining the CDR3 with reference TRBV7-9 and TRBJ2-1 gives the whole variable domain DTGVSQNPRHKITKRGQNVTFRCDPISEHNRLYWYRQTLGQGPEFLTYFQNEAQLEKSRLLSDRFSAERPKGSFSTLEIQRTEQGDSAMYLCASSWFPSGGSNEQFFGPGTRLTVL.

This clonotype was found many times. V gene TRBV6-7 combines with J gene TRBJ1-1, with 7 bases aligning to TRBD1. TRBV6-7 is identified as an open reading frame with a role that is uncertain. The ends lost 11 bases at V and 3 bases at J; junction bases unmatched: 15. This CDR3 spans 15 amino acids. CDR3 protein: CACRDSPLSDTEAFF. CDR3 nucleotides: TGTGCCTGCCGGGACAGTCCCTTGTCGGACACTGAAGCTTTCTTT.

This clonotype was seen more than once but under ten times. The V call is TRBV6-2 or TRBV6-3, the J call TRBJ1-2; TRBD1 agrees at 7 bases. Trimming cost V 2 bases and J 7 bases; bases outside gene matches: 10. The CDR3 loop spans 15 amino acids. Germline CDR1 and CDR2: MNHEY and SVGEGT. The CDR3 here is CASSYRPGQFVGYTF. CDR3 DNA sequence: TGTGCCAGCAGTTACCGACCGGGACAGTTTGTTGGCTACACCTTC.

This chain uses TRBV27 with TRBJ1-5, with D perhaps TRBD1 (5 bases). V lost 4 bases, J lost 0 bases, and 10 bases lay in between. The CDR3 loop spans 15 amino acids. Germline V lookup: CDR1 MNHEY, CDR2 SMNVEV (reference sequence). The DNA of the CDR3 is TGTGCCAGCAGTTCCTTGGGGGATAGCAATCAGCCCCAGCATTTT. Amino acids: CASSSLGDSNQPQHF.

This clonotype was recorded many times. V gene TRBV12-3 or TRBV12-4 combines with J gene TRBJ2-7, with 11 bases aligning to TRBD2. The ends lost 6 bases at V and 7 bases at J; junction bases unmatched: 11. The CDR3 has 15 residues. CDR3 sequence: CASRPQLAGDGEQYF. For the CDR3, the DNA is TGTGCCAGCAGGCCCCAACTAGCGGGAGACGGTGAGCAGTACTTC.